This TCR beta chain was documented in a study of T-cell memory formation after mild COVID-19. At the level of the study: TCR clusters were largely donor specific. Overall study findings and caveats: The SARS-CoV-2 specificity of second-wave clones reaching peak at day 37 remained unverified. Clones that contracted clustered mainly in CM and EM if CD4+ and in EMRA if CD8+. Day 15 to 85 contractors were CD4/CD8 balanced; later expanders leaned CD4+.

One entry per CDR3 protein results from TCRdb running MiXCR on the 5' RACE reads. Found here are about 270,000 distinct CDR3 sequences, around 15% of them singletons; the top ten hold 20% to 25%. The V end was cut by 7 bases, the J end by 4 bases, with 11 bases between. The CDR3 sequence is 13 residues long. About this clonotype: Its specificity is unknown.

This sequence joins TRBV12-3 or TRBV12-4 and TRBJ2-1; D remains unclear. The source of this sequence is a man between 18 and 35 years old who had mild COVID-19 (a few samples of this study predate the infection). Cell type and time point are not known. What was sequenced was PBMCs or a T cell subset sorted from them (not recorded which). The CDR3 DNA sequence: TGTGCCAGCACTCCTACGAGTTACAATGAGCAGTTCTTC. Residues: CASTPTSYNEQFF.